This T cell receptor (beta chain) was captured in a study of control samples from healthy donors and cancer patients. Produced via immunoSEQ multiplex PCR; TCRdb's table is partial and in-frame only. The sample lists some 160,000 clones, approximately 88% occurring once. The CDR3 totals 15 residues. In germline, CDR1 is MNHNY, CDR2 SVGAGI (reference sequence). V lost 0 bases and J lost 4; bases outside the gene matches: 5. The material sequenced was blood. The TCR was taken from a man younger than 40 in good health. The V gene is TRBV6-6, the J gene TRBJ1-2; 7 bases fit TRBD1. CDR3: CASSYSAGGSYGYTF. CDR3 coding DNA: TGTGCCAGCAGTTACTCGGCAGGGGGGTCCTATGGCTACACCTTC.